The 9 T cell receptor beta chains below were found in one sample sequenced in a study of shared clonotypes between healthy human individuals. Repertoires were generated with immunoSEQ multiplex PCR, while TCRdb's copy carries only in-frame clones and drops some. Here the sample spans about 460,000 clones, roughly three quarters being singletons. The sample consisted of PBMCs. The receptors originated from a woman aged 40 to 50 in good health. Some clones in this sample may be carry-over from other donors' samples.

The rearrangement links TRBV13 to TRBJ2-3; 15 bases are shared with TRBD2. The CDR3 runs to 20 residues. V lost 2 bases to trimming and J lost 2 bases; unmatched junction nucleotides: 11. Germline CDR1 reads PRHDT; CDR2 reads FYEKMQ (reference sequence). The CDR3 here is CASSLNRRTSGRAITDTQYF. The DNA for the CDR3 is TGTGCCAGCAGCTTAAATCGAAGGACTAGCGGGAGGGCCATCACAGATACGCAGTATTTT.

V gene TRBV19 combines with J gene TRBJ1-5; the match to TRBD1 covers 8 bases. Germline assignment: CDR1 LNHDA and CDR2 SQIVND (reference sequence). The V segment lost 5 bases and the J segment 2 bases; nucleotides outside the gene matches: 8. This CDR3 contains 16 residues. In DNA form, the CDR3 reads TGTGCCAGTAGTCCAGGACAGGGACGGGGCAATCAGCCCCAGCATTTT. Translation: CASSPGQGRGNQPQHF.

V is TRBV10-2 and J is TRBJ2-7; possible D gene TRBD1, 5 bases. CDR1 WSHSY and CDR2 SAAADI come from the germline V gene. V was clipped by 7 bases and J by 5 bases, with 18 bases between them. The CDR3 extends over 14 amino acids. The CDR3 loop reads CASTKGQGFHEQYF. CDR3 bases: TGCGCCAGCACCAAGGGGCAGGGTTTCCACGAGCAGTACTTC.

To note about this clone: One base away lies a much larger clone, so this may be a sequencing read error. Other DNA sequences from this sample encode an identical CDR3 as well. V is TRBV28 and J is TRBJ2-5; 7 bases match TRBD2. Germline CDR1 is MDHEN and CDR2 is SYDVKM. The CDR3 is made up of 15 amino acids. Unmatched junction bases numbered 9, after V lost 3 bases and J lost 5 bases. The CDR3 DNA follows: TGTGCCAGCAGTTTCAGACTAGCAGGAGGCGAGACCCAGTACTTC. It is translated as CASSFRLAGGETQYF.

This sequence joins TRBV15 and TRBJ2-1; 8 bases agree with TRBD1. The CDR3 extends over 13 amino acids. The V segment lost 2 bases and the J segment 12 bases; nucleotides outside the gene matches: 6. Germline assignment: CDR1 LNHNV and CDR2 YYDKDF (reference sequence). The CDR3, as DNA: TGTGCCACCAGCAGAACCCAAACAGGGGGGCAGTTCTTC. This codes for CATSRTQTGGQFF.

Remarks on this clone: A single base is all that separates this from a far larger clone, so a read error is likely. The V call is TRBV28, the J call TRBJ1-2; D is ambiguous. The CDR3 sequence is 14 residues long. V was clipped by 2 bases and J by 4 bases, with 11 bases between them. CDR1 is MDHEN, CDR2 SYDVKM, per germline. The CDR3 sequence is CASSLTQEGYGYTF. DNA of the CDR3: TGTGCCAGCAGTTTAACTCAGGAGGGCTATGGCTACACCTTC.

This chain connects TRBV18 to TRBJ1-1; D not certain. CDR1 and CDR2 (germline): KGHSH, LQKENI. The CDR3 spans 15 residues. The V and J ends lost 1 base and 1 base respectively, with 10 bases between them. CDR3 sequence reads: CASSPLQEPNTEAFF. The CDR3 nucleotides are TGTGCCAGCTCACCACTGCAGGAGCCGAACACTGAAGCTTTCTTT.

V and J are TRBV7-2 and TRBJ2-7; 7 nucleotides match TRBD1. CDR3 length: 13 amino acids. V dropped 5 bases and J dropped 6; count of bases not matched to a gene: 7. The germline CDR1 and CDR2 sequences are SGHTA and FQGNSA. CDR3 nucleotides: TGTGCCAGCAGCGTGGACAGGAATCGCGAGCAGTACTTC. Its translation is CASSVDRNREQYF.

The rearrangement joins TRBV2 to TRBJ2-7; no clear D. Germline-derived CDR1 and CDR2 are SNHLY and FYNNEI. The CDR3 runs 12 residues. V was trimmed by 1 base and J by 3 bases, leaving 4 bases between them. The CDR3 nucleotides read TGTGCCAGCAGTGAAGGGTACTACGAGCAGTACTTC. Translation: CASSEGYYEQYF.